This T cell receptor beta chain was retrieved from a study of CD8 T cells in Susac syndrome. In the study overall: At the time their blood was drawn, patients with Susac syndrome were either therapy-naive, on corticosteroids (with some of them also receiving intravenous immunoglobulin), or on intravenous immunoglobulin alone. Study-level results: None of the CD4+ T cell repertoires in Susac syndrome showed clonal expansion.

Germline assignment: CDR1 SGHRS and CDR2 YFSETQ. Trimming cost V 0 bases and J 1 base, with 7 bases left between them. The length of the CDR3 is 14 residues. Concerning this clonotype itself: Its antigen is unknown.

RNA totalling roughly 0.5 to 1 ug underwent reverse transcription with random hexamers. Amplification of the TCR beta CDR3 was carried out by immunoSEQ multiplex PCR, which spanned a total of 54 Vbeta and 13 Jbeta segments. TCRdb analysed the immunoSEQ multiplex PCR reads with MiXCR anew, one entry per CDR3 protein. The table shows more than 110,000 distinct CDR3 sequences, with around 95% occurring only once. Sequencing of TCR beta, carried out with a high-throughput approach, was applied to CD8+ and CD4+ T cells from the blood. Sequencing was carried out using CD4+ T cells from PBMCs. This TCR came from a human donor with Susac syndrome. V gene TRBV5-1 combines with J gene TRBJ1-1, with D perhaps matching TRBD1 (5 bases). Written as DNA, the CDR3 is TGCGCCAGCAGCTTGGAAGGGGCGAACACTGAAGCTTTCTTT. It specifies CASSLEGANTEAFF.